The entry below gives a single TCR beta chain sequence along with its context. This entry comes from a study of blood T cell repertoires in COVID-19. Study-wide context: Some COVID-19 samples were acute and others convalescent; all came from the United States, Italy and Spain. In each case, the material was cDNA or gDNA derived from T cells, B-cell-depleted T cells, or PBMCs.

The germline gives CDR1 SQVTM, CDR2 ANQGSEA. V gave up 6 bases and J gave up 8 bases, with 20 bases separating them. This CDR3 has 14 residues. Per the authors' pipeline: Reference gene primer amplification gave estimated nucleated cell counts. Generated by immunoSEQ multiplex PCR, the TCRdb table keeps only in-frame clones and is missing some. The DNA was the basis for D and trimming; V, J and clone size are from that table. The sample records 470,000 or so clones, 70% to 90% being singletons. This clonotype originated in a woman aged 18-29 years with acute COVID-19. The V call is TRBV29-1, the J call TRBJ2-1, with TRBD2 as a possible D gene (5 bases). The sequenced material came from PBMCs or T cells enriched from blood (not recorded which). The CDR3 loop reads CSVAQRLRFHEQFF. The CDR3 DNA reads TGCAGCGTCGCTCAGCGGCTACGGTTCCATGAGCAGTTCTTC.